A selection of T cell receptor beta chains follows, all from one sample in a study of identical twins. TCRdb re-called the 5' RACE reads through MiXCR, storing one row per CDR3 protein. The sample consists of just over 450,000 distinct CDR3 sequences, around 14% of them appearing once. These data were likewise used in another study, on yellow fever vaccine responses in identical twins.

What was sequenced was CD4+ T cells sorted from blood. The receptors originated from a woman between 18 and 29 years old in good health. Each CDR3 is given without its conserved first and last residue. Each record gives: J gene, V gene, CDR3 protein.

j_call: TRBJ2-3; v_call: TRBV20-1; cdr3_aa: SARPTSGSIDTQY
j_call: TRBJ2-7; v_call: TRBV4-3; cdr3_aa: ASSQETGTGRYEQY
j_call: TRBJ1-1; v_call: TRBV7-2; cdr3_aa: ASRMGLLMNTEAF
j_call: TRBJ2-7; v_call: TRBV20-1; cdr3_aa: SASSGTSGYEQY
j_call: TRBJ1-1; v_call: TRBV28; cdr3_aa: ATITGSTEAF
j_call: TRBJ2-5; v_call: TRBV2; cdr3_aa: ASSEGTQY
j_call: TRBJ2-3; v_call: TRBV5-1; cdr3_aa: ASSLGWNSDTQY
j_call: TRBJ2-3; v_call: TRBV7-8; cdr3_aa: ASSLDGTRRDTQY
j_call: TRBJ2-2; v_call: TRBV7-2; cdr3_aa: ASSVAITGELF
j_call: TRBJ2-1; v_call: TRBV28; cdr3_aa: ASRKPGPGYNEQF
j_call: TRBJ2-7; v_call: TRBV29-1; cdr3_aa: SVVPSLGDEQY
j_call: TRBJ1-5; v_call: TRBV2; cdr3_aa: ASMSGTGVYQPQH
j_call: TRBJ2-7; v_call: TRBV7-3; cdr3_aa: ASCLGGSYEQY
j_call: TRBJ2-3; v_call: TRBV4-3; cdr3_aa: ASSRGTDDTQY
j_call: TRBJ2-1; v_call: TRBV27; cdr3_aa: ASSLLQSVGNEQF
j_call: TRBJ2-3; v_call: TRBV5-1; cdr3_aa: ASSRTGVGGTDTQY
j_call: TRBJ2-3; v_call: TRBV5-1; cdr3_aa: ASTRAGERSDTQY
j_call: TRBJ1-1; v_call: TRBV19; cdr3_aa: ASLTGLRGTEAF
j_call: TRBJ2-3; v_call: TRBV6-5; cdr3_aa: ASSYWRGGTDTQY
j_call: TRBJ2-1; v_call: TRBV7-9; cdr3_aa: ASSLVGSGDSQF
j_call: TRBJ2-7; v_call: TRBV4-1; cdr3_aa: ASSQGLLAGASYEQY
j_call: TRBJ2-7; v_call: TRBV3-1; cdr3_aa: ASSPREGRRGYEQY
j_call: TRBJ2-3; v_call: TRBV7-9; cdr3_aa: ASSFDGIDTQY
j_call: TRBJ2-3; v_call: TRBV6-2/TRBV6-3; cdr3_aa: ASRQLAGVADTQY
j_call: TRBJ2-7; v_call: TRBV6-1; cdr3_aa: ASKRSSFYEQY
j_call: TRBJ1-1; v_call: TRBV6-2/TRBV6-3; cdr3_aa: ASSRGPNFEAF
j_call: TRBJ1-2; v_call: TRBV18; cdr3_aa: ASSPVETGGSYGYT
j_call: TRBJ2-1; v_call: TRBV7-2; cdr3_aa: ASSLTAGVGNEQF
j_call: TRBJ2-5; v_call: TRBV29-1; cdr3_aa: SAAGTAYKETQY
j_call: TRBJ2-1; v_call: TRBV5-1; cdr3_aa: ASTLAVSSYNEQF
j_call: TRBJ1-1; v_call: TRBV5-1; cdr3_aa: ASSLEGQGINTEAF
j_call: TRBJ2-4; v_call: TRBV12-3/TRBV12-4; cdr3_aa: ASSGTSGSEAKNIQY
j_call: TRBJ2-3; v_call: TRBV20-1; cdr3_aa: SAKRGVDTQY
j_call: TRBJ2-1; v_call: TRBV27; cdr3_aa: ASREGLAGGNEQF
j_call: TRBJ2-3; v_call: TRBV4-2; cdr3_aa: ASSQGNRDTDTQY
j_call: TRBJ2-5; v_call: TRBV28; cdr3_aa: ASSLWDRAETQY
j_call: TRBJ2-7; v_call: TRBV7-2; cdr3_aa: ASSPGQGMGEQY
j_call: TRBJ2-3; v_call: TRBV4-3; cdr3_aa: ASSQPVGETDTQY
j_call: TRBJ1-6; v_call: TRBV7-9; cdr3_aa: ASSRGTGQLH
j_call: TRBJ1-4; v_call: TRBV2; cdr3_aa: ASSGTGREKLF
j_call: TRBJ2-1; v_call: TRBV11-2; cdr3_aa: ASRSDSIYNEQF
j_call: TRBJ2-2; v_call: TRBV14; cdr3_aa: ASSQSPGLSTGELF
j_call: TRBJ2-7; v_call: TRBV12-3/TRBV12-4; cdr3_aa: ASSLVEGIQQY
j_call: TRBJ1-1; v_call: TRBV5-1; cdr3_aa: ASSLAGGSEAF
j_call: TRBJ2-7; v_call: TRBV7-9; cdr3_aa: ASSLVGSLSEQY
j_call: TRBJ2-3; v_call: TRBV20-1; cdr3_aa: SYEGGRMGEDTQY
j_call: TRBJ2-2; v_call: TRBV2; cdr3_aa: ASNPWGGTGELF
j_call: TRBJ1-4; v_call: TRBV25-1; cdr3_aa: ASRQGAREKLF
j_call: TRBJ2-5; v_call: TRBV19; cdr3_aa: ASKGTAWTQY
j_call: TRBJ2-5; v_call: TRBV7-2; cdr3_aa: AGNPGGKQETQY
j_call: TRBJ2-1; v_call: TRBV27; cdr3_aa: ASSLSGARGRSYNEQF
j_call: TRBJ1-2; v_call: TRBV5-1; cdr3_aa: ASSLEQGVAGYT
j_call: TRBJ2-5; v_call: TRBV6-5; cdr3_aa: ASSYSTTSWETQY
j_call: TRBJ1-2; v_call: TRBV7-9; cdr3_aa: ASTPTEDTASGYT
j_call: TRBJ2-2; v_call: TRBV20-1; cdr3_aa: SGGGVNTGELF
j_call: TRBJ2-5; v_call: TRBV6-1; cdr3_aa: ASSEYRQGTQY